What follows are 18 T cell receptor beta chains derived from one specimen sequenced in a study of graft-versus-host responses after intestinal transplantation (dated by TCRdb to about 2021). These receptors are not linked to any known antigen. Library construction relied on the immunoSEQ multiplex PCR assay. In TCRdb, the immuneACCESS table is reduced to in-frame sequences with V and J assigned. These tables do not hold every clone; where another copy was compared, an unresolved V gene accounts for under half, and the others remain unexplained. The sample includes 80,000 to 100,000 clones, with 85% to 90% observed a single time. Jointly, the top ten make up roughly 0.31% of the sample. The meaning of the sample's time point label: cells obtained before transplantation from donor or recipient. The sequenced sample was unstimulated CD4+ T cells sorted from spleen or lymph node cells, obtained before intestinal transplant. These receptors were obtained from a human donor who received an intestinal transplant.

V usage is TRBV6-6 and J usage is TRBJ1-2; maybe TRBD1 (6 bases). The CDR3 has 15 amino acids. Germline V gene data show CDR1 as MNHNY and CDR2 as SVGAGI (reference sequence). Trimming left V 6 bases short and J 0 bases short, with 14 bases between. The CDR3 reads CASSSRDTANYGYTF. CDR3 DNA sequence: TGTGCCAGCAGCTCCCGGGACACCGCTAACTATGGCTACACCTTC.

The chain uses TRBV19 and TRBJ2-1; 7 nucleotides agree with TRBD1. This CDR3 spans 14 amino acids. V shed 6 bases, J shed 6 bases, and the junction held 8 bases outside the gene matches. The germline gives CDR1 LNHDA, CDR2 SQIVND (reference sequence). In DNA form, the CDR3 reads TGTGCCAGTAGCCCAGGACAGGCGGGCAATGAGCAGTTCTTC. Protein product: CASSPGQAGNEQFF.

V is TRBV4-2 and J is TRBJ2-5, with TRBD2 matching over 13 bases. Germline V gene lookup returns CDR1 LGHNA and CDR2 YNFKEQ. J was trimmed by 1 base and V by 0 bases; bases with no gene match: 11. This CDR3 region has 20 residues. The CDR3 sequence: CASSQDNSLAGGLAQETQYF. For the CDR3, the DNA is TGTGCCAGCAGCCAAGATAATTCACTAGCGGGGGGGCTGGCCCAAGAGACCCAGTACTTC.

The V call is TRBV4-1, the J call TRBJ1-1; a possible D gene is TRBD1 (5 bases). V was clipped by 4 bases and J by 4 bases, with 19 bases between them. Germline V gives CDR1 MGHRA, CDR2 YSYEKL. The CDR3 consists of 16 residues. The CDR3 DNA sequence: TGCGCCAGCAGCCCCCCTGGGGGAGGGCGGGGCACTGAAGCTTTCTTT. As protein: CASSPPGGGRGTEAFF.

J is TRBJ1-3 and V is TRBV5-1, with TRBD1 matching over 8 bases. J gave up 4 bases and V 0 bases, and 6 bases lay outside the gene matches. Germline V CDR1 and CDR2: SGHRS, YFSETQ. The CDR3 totals 16 residues. The DNA of the CDR3 is TGCGCCAGCAGCTTGGACAGGGGGAATCGCGGAAACACCATATATTTT. Amino acids: CASSLDRGNRGNTIYF.

The V call is TRBV7-8, the J call TRBJ2-5, with a possible D match to TRBD2 (5 bases). Deletions cut 1 base from V and 5 bases from J, with 8 bases between. This CDR3 comprises 13 residues. The germline V gene encodes CDR1 SGHVS and CDR2 FQNEAQ. The CDR3 region is CASSLEERETQYF. CDR3 DNA sequence: TGTGCCAGCAGCTTAGAGGAGCGGGAGACCCAGTACTTC.

The chain combines TRBV2 with TRBJ2-7; 8 bases map to TRBD2. Germline-derived CDR1 and CDR2 are SNHLY and FYNNEI. The CDR3 has 12 residues. V lost 6 bases and J lost 3; bases outside the gene matches: 1. CDR3 residues: CASSGTSYEQYF. The CDR3 nucleotides read TGTGCCAGCAGCGGGACTAGCTACGAGCAGTACTTC.

This chain connects TRBV4-1 to TRBJ2-5, with no clear D. The CDR3 contains 13 residues. Germline CDR1 reads MGHRA; CDR2 reads YSYEKL. The ends were cut back, 1 base at V and 5 bases at J, with 8 bases in the middle. The chain's CDR3 is CASSQGARETQYF. CDR3 nucleotides: TGCGCCAGCAGCCAAGGTGCGAGGGAGACCCAGTACTTC.

This chain connects TRBV28 to TRBJ2-4; possible D gene TRBD2, 6 bases. Germline assignment: CDR1 MDHEN and CDR2 SYDVKM. Trimming took 2 bases from V and 6 from J, leaving 14 bases between them. CDR3 length: 15 amino acids. CDR3: CASSLASAGGNIQYF. As DNA, the CDR3 is TGTGCCAGCAGTTTAGCGTCCGCCGGGGGAAACATTCAGTACTTC.

This clone has only one observation. The rearrangement links TRBV4-1 to TRBJ1-5; D gene ambiguous. Germline lookup yields CDR1 MGHRA and CDR2 YSYEKL. V lost 1 base and J lost 1, with 5 bases in between. The CDR3 length is 14 residues. This CDR3 is CASSQARSNQPQHF. DNA of the CDR3: TGCGCCAGCAGCCAAGCCCGGAGCAATCAGCCCCAGCATTTT.

The chain combines TRBV20-1 with TRBJ2-3; possible D gene TRBD1, 6 bases. V was trimmed by 7 bases and J by 4 bases, leaving 9 bases between them. The CDR3 sequence is 11 residues long. Germline V gene lookup returns CDR1 DFQATT and CDR2 SNEGSKA (reference sequence). CDR3 protein: CSVEGADTQYF. Here the CDR3 DNA reads TGCAGTGTAGAGGGGGCAGATACGCAGTATTTT.

The chain combines TRBV4-2 with TRBJ1-4, with 8 nucleotides matching TRBD1. The CDR3 contains 16 residues. Trimming removed 1 base from V and 4 bases from J; junction bases left unmatched: 5. CDR1 is LGHNA, CDR2 YNFKEQ, per germline. The CDR3 is CASSQVTGGINEKLFF. DNA for the CDR3: TGTGCCAGCAGCCAAGTCACAGGGGGTATTAATGAAAAACTGTTTTTT.

This chain uses TRBV18 with TRBJ2-5; 7 bases map to TRBD2. Looked up from germline, CDR1 is KGHSH and CDR2 is LQKENI. This CDR3 has 14 amino acids. J lost 5 bases, V lost 3 bases, and 6 bases had no gene match. In DNA form, the CDR3 reads TGTGCCAGCTCACCCCCGAGTAGCGGGGAGACCCAGTACTTC. Its protein product is CASSPPSSGETQYF.

CDR3 residues: CASSLFGRAADTQYF. CDR3 in DNA: TGTGCCAGCAGTTTATTCGGCAGGGCGGCAGATACGCAGTATTTT. The genes are TRBV28 and TRBJ2-3; D possibly corresponds to TRBD1 (5 bases). CDR1 and CDR2 (germline): MDHEN, SYDVKM. The length of the CDR3 is 15 residues. Trimming cost V 1 base and J 4 bases, with 12 bases left between them.

This clone was observed a handful of times. The chain has TRBV7-9 and TRBJ2-7; 10 bases agree with TRBD1. Looked up from germline, CDR1 is SEHNR and CDR2 is FQNEAQ (reference sequence). The CDR3 contains 13 residues. With 5 bases clipped from V and 6 bases from J, the junction kept 4 bases outside the gene matches. CDR3 sequence: CASSTTGGAEQYF. The CDR3 DNA follows: TGTGCCAGCAGCACGACAGGGGGCGCCGAGCAGTACTTC.

The chain is built from TRBV2 and TRBJ2-7; D ambiguous. The ends were cut back, 2 bases at V and 2 bases at J, with 10 bases in the middle. Germline values: CDR1 SNHLY, CDR2 FYNNEI. The CDR3 has 14 residues. The CDR3 spells CASSEQQITYEQYF. The CDR3 DNA follows: TGTGCCAGCAGTGAACAACAGATCACCTACGAGCAGTACTTC. The variable domain in full, with the rest retrieved from reference TRBV2 and TRBJ2-7, is EPEVTQTPSHQVTQMGQEVILRCVPISNHLYFYWYRQILGQKVEFLVSFYNNEISEKSEIFDDQFSVERPDGSNFTLKIRSTKLEDSAMYFCASSEQQITYEQYFGPGTRLTVT.

The chain is built from TRBV5-1 and TRBJ2-2; D gene uncertain. The CDR3 consists of 15 residues. Germline CDR1 SGHRS, CDR2 YFSETQ. Trimming took off 1 base at V and 3 bases at J, with 10 bases between the two ends. The CDR3 DNA is TGCGCCAGCAGCTTGTTATCCAGGCACACCGGGGAGCTGTTTTTT. Its protein is CASSLLSRHTGELFF.

The rearrangement uses TRBV5-1 and TRBJ2-5; possibly TRBD2 for D (5 bases). CDR3 length: 13 amino acids. The V gene's germline CDR1 is SGHRS and CDR2 YFSETQ. V lost 4 bases and J 1 base, leaving 8 bases between the germline ends. The CDR3 here is CASSRGTQETQYF. The DNA of the CDR3 is TGCGCCAGCAGCCGGGGTACCCAAGAGACCCAGTACTTC. The full variable domain, its missing parts supplied by reference TRBV5-1 and TRBJ2-5, is KAGVTQTPRYLIKTRGQQVTLSCSPISGHRSVSWYQQTPGQGLQFLFEYFSETQRNKGNFPGRFSGRQFSNSRSEMNVSTLELGDSALYLCASSRGTQETQYFGPGTRLLVL.